This T cell receptor beta chain stems from a study of T-cell reconstitution after alpha-beta-depleted transplantation in children. Study findings and constraints: Several patients had high TCRbeta diversity at day 60; it came from surviving recipient T cells and thymic progenitors. Newly made T cells mostly supplied T-cell counts and diversity one year after transplant. Reports say that about two months after transplant, the alpha-beta T cells came out of several hundred graft clones that had expanded.

With 3 bases removed from V and 2 bases from J, the gap between germline ends came to 8 bases. Germline V gene sequence: CDR1 DFQATT, CDR2 SNEGSKA (reference sequence). This CDR3 is built from 14 residues. The sample holds many counts of this clonotype. No antigen is known for it. TCRbeta library preparation incorporated unique molecular identifiers. TCRdb fed the PCR reads into MiXCR, producing one record per CDR3 protein. The table records about 200,000 distinct CDR3 sequences, under 8.5% of them present only once. Here the sequenced sample was PBMCs, taken before TCRalphabeta/CD19-depleted stem cell transplant. V is TRBV20-1 and J is TRBJ2-6, with D perhaps matching TRBD1 or TRBD2 (5 bases each). The origin of this receptor is a boy younger than 10 with acute lymphoblastic leukemia, due to receive a stem cell transplant. CDR3 coding DNA: TGCAGTGCTAGTCGGGGCGCTGGGGCCAACGTCCTGACTTTC. Translated, it gives CSASRGAGANVLTF.